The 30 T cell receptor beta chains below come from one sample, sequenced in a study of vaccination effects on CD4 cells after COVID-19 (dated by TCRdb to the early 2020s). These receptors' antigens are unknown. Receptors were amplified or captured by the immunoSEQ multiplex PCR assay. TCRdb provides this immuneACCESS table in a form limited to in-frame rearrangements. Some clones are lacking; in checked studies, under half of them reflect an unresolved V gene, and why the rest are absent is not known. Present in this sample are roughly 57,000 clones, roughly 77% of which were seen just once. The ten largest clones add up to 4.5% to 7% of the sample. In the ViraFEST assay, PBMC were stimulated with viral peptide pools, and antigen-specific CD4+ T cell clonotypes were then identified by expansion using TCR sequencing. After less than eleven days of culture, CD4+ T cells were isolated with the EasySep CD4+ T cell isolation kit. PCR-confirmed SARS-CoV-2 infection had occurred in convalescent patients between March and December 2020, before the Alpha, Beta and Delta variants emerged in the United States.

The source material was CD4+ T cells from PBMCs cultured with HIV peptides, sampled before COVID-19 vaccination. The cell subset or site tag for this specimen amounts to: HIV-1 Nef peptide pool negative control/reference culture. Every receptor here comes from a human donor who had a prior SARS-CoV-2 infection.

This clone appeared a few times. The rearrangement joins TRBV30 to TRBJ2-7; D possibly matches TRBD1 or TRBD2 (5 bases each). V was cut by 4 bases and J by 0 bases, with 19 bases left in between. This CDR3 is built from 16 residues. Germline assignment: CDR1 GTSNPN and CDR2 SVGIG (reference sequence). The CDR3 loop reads CAWTGPGERGSYEQYF. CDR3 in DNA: TGTGCCTGGACCGGGCCCGGGGAAAGGGGCTCCTACGAGCAGTACTTC.

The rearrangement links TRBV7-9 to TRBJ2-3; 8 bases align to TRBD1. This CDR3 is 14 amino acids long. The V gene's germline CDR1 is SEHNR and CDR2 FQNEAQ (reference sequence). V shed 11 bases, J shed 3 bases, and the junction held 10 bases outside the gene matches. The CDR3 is CAGGNRGWTDTQYF. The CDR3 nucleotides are TGTGCCGGGGGAAACAGGGGGTGGACAGATACGCAGTATTTT.

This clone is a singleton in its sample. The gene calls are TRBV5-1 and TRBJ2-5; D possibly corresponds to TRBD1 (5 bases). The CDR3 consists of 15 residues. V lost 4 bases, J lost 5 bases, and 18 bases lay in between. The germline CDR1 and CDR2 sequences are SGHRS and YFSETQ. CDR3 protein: CASSQFWRPGETQYF. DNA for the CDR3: TGCGCCAGCAGCCAATTTTGGCGTCCAGGGGAGACCCAGTACTTC.

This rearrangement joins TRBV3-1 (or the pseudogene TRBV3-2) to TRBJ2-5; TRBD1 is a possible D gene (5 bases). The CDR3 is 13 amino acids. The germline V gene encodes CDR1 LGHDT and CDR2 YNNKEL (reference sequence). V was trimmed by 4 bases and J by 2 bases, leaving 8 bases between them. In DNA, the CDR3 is TGTGCCAGCAGCCCAAGGGGTCAAGAGACCCAGTACTTC. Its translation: CASSPRGQETQYF.

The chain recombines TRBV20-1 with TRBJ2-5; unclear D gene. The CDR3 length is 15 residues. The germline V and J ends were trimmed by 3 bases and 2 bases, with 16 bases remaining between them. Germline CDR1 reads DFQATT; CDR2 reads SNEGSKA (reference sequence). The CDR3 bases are TGCAGTGCTAGTCCCACCCCGCGGTCGCAAGAGACCCAGTACTTC. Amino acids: CSASPTPRSQETQYF.

Here the CDR3 reads CASSLGGKTEAFF. The CDR3 nucleotides are TGTGCCAGCAGCTTAGGGGGTAAGACTGAAGCTTTCTTT. The rearrangement joins TRBV11-1 to TRBJ1-1; the D is unclear. Germline V gene sequence: CDR1 SGHAT, CDR2 FQDESV (reference sequence). The CDR3 is 13 amino acids. V was pared by 1 base and J by 5 bases, with 8 bases between.

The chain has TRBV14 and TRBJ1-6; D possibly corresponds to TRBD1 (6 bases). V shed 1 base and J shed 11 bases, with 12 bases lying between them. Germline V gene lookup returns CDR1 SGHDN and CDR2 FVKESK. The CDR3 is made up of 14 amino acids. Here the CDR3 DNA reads TGTGCCAGCAGCCAAGTGGGGGCGTGGACACCCCTCCACTTT. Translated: CASSQVGAWTPLHF.

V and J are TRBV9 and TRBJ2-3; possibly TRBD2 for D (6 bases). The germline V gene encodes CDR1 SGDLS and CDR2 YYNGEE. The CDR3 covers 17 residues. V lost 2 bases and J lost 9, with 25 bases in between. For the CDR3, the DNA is TGTGCCAGCAGCGTCTCCCCGGGCACTAGCCCAGAAGAGACGCAGTATTTT. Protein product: CASSVSPGTSPEETQYF.

This chain's CDR3 is CASSLRDPHREQFF. CDR3 sequence (DNA): TGCGCCAGCAGCTTACGGGACCCACATCGGGAGCAGTTCTTC. The rearrangement links TRBV5-1 to TRBJ2-1; D could derive from TRBD1 or TRBD2 (5 bases each). Germline V gene lookup returns CDR1 SGHRS and CDR2 YFSETQ. The length of the CDR3 is 14 residues. V lost 2 bases to trimming and J lost 10 bases, with 16 bases between them.

In DNA form, the CDR3 reads TGCAGTGCTAGTAAGGGGACCTCTGGGGCCAACGTCCTGACTTTC. Its translation: CSASKGTSGANVLTF. The chain is built from TRBV20-1 and TRBJ2-6; D is perhaps TRBD1 or TRBD2 (5 bases each). V was trimmed by 3 bases and J by 0 bases, leaving 9 bases between them. Germline lookup yields CDR1 DFQATT and CDR2 SNEGSKA (reference sequence). This CDR3 has 15 residues.

Here the CDR3 reads CASSYGQGAQPQHF. The CDR3 DNA reads as TGTGCCAGCAGTTACGGACAGGGGGCACAGCCCCAGCATTTT. The V call is TRBV6-6, the J call TRBJ1-5; 11 bases are shared with TRBD1. The germline CDR1 and CDR2 sequences are MNHNY and SVGAGI (reference sequence). CDR3 length: 14 amino acids. V dropped 2 bases and J dropped 7; count of bases not matched to a gene: 1.

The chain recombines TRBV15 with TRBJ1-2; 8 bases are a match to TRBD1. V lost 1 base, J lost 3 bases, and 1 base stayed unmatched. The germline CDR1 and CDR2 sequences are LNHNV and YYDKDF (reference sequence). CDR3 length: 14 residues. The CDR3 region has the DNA TGTGCCACCAGCAGAGCGACAGGGGACTATGGCTACACCTTC. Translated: CATSRATGDYGYTF. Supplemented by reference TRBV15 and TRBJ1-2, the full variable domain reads DAMVIQNPRYQVTQFGKPVTLSCSQTLNHNVMYWYQQKSSQAPKLLFHYYDKDFNNEADTPDNFQSRRPNTSFCFLDIRSPGLGDTAMYLCATSRATGDYGYTFGSGTRLTVV.

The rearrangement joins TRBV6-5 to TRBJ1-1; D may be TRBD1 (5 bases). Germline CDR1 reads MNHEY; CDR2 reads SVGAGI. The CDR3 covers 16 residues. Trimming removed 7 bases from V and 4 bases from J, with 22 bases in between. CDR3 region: CASTYSPAGGATEAFF. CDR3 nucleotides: TGTGCCAGCACCTACTCCCCCGCGGGGGGTGCCACTGAAGCTTTCTTT.

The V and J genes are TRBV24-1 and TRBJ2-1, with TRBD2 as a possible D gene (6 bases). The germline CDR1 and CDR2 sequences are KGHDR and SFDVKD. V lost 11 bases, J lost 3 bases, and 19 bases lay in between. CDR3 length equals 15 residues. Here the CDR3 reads CAITFLRGIYNEQFF. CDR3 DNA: TGTGCCATCACCTTCCTGCGCGGGATCTACAATGAGCAGTTCTTC.

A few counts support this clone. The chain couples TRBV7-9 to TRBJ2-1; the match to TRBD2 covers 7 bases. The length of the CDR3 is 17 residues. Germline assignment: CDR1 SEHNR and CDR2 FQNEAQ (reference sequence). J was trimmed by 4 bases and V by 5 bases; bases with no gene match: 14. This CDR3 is CASSPPPRLAVYNEQFF. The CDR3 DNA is TGTGCCAGCAGCCCACCCCCTCGACTAGCTGTATACAATGAGCAGTTCTTC.

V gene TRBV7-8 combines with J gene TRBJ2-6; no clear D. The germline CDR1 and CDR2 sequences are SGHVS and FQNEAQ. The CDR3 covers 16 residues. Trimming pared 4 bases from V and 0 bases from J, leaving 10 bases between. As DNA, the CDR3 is TGTGCCAGCAGCTGGGAAAGTGGCTCTGGGGCCAACGTCCTGACTTTC. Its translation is CASSWESGSGANVLTF.

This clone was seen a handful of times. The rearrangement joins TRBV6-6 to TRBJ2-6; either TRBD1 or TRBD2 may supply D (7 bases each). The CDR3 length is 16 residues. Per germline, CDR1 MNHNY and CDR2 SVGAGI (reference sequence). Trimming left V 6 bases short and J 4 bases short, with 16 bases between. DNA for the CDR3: TGTGCCAGCAGGGGGGAGGGGGCGCAGGGGGCCAACGTCCTGACTTTC. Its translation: CASRGEGAQGANVLTF.

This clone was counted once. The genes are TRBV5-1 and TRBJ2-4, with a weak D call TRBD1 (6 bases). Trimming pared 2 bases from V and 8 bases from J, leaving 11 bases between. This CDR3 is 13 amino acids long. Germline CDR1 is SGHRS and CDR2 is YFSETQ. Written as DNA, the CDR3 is TGCGCCAGCAGCTTAACAGGGAGTGACATTCAGTACTTC. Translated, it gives CASSLTGSDIQYF.

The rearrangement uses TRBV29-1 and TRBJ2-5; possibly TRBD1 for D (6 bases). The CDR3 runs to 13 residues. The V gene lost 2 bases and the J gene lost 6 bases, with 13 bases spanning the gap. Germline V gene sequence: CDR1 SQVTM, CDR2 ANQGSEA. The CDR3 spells CSVETLRGKTQYF. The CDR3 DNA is TGCAGCGTTGAAACCCTTAGGGGGAAGACCCAGTACTTC.

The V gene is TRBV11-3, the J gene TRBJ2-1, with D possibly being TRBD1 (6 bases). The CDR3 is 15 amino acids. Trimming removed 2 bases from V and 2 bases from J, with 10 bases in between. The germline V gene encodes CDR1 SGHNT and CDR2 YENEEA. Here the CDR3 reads CASSLRPGAYNEQFF. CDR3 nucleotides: TGTGCCAGCAGCTTAAGGCCAGGGGCCTACAATGAGCAGTTCTTC.

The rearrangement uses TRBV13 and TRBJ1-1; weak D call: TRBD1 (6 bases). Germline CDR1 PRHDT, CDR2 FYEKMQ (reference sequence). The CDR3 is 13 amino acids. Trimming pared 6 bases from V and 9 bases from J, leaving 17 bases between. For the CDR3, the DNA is TGTGCCAGCAGTTCTATAGGGGGGGGCAAAGCTTTCTTT. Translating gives CASSSIGGGKAFF.

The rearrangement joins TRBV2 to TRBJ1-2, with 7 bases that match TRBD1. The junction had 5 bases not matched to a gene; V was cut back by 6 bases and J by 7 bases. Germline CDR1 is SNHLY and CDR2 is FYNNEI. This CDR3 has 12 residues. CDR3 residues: CASSYRGSGYTF. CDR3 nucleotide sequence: TGTGCCAGCAGCTACAGGGGATCTGGCTACACCTTC.

The CDR3 DNA is TGCGCCAGCAGCTTGGGACTGGGGGGGGGCCGCTACGAGCAGTACTTC. It translates to CASSLGLGGGRYEQYF. The rearrangement links TRBV5-1 to TRBJ2-7; D perhaps matches TRBD2 (7 bases). V dropped 0 bases and J dropped 3 bases, with 16 bases sitting between them. This CDR3 has 16 residues. CDR1 is SGHRS, CDR2 YFSETQ, per germline.

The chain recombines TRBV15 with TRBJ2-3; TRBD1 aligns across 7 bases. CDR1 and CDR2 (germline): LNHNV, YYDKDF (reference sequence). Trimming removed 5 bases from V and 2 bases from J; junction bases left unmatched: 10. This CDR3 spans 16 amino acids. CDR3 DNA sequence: TGTGCCACCAGCCGCCGACAGGGACCCCCCACAGATACGCAGTATTTT. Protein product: CATSRRQGPPTDTQYF.

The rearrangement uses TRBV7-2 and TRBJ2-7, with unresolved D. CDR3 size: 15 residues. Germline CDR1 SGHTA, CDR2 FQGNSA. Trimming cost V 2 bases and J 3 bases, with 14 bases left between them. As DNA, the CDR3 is TGTGCCAGCAGCTTATCGAGCAGGTTAAACTACGAGCAGTACTTC. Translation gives CASSLSSRLNYEQYF.

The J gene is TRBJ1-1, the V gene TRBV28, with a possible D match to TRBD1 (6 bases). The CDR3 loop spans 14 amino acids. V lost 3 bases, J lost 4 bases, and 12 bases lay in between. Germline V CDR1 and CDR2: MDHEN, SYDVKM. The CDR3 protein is CASSFGGVVTEAFF. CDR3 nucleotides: TGTGCCAGCAGTTTTGGGGGCGTGGTCACTGAAGCTTTCTTT.

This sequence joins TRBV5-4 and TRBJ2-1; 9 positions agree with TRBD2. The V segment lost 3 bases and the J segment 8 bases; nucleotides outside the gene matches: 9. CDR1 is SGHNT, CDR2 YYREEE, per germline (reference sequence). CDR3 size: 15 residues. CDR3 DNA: TGTGCCAGCAGCTACGAGCGGGAGGTTATATATGAGCAGTTCTTC. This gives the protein CASSYEREVIYEQFF.

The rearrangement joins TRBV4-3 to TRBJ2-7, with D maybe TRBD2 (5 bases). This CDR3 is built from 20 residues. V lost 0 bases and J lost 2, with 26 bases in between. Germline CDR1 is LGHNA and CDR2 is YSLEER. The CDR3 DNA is TGCGCCAGCAGCCAAGATATCGGTCGAGGCTTTGGACTGAGACCCTACGAGCAGTACTTC. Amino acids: CASSQDIGRGFGLRPYEQYF.

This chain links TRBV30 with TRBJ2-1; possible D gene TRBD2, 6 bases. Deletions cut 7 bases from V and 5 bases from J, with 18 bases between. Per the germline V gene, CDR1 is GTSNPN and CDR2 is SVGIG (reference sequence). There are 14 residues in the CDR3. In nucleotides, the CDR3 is TGTGCCTTGAGAATGGAGGGGTCCCACAATGAGCAGTTCTTC. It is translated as CALRMEGSHNEQFF.

DNA for the CDR3: TGTGCCAGCAGTCACGGGACTAGCGGGAATGAGCAGTTCTTC. This translates into CASSHGTSGNEQFF. The rearrangement uses TRBV6-4 and TRBJ2-1; 12 bases match TRBD2. The CDR3 consists of 14 residues. In germline, CDR1 is MRHNA, CDR2 SNTAGT. The V segment lost 5 bases and the J segment 7 bases; nucleotides outside the gene matches: 3.